The clone carrying this T cell receptor beta chain was recorded a few times. The sample is drawn from a study of identical twins. TCRdb reprocessed the 5' RACE reads via MiXCR and lists one record per CDR3 protein. In the table there are approximately 530,000 distinct CDR3 sequences, 20% to 25% of which are singletons. The V end was cut by 3 bases, the J end by 0 bases, with 9 bases between. The CDR3 is made up of 15 amino acids. The sample was also reused in another study, on yellow fever vaccine responses in identical twins.

Sequenced input: CD4+ T cells sorted from blood. This rearrangement joins TRBV12-3 or TRBV12-4 to TRBJ1-5; D remains unclear. The receptor comes from a woman aged 18-29 years in good health. The CDR3 loop is CASSLREYSNQPQHF. CDR3 nucleotides: TGTGCCAGCAGTTTGCGGGAGTATAGCAATCAGCCCCAGCATTTT.